This is a list of T cell receptor beta chains from one sample in a study of CD4 T cell repertoires in COVID-19. Profiled with immunoSEQ multiplex PCR; TCRdb holds only in-frame clones, not every one. The data contain about 75,000 clones, about four fifths of them seen just once; the ten biggest clones take up about 0.58%. Here the sequenced sample was CD4+ T cells from peripheral blood, taken after recovery from COVID-19. The receptors originated from a human donor who had COVID-19. Both conserved end residues are part of each CDR3. A D gene is named only where the DNA matches it firmly. The size field is filled for only some rows; it gives once, few, many or a size class.

j_call,v_call,d_call,clone_size,cdr3_nt,cdr3_aa
TRBJ2-2,TRBV7-8,TRBD2,-,TGTGCCAGCAGCTTATACCTAGCGGCAAACACCGGGGAGCTGTTTTTT,CASSLYLAANTGELFF
TRBJ2-1,TRBV14,-,-,TGTGCCAGCAGCCGGGACCTCGGCGGGGAGCAGTTCTTC,CASSRDLGGEQFF
TRBJ2-3,TRBV7-2,-,-,TGTGCCAGCAGCTTACGGGTAGCCCCATATACGCAGTATTTT,CASSLRVAPYTQYF
TRBJ2-5,TRBV21-1,-,-,TGTGCCAGCAGGTCAGAGACCCAGTACTTC,CASRSETQYF
TRBJ1-1,TRBV27,-,-,TGTGCCAGCAGTTTATCGGCTCGAGCGGGTGGTATACCTGAAGCTTTCTTT,CASSLSARAGGIPEAFF
TRBJ2-6,TRBV19,-,-,TGTGCCAGTAGTGGAGGGAGGAATAGGGCCAACGTCCTGACTTTC,CASSGGRNRANVLTF
TRBJ2-5,TRBV19,TRBD1,-,TGTGCCAGTAGCCGGGACAGCCAAGAGACCCAGTACTTC,CASSRDSQETQYF
TRBJ2-2,TRBV19,-,once,TGTGCCAGTAGATCTCATGACGGGCGGAACACCGGGGAGCTGTTTTTT,CASRSHDGRNTGELFF
TRBJ2-6,TRBV30,-,once,TGTGCCTGGACAGGGGGGGCCAACGTCCTGACTTTC,CAWTGGANVLTF
TRBJ2-7,TRBV28,TRBD2,-,TGTGCCAGTTGGACTAGCGGCAGCAAGAACGAGCAGTACTTC,CASWTSGSKNEQYF
TRBJ2-3,TRBV6-4,-,-,TGTGCCAGCAGTGAGCGGCCTTACACAGATACGCAGTATTTT,CASSERPYTDTQYF
TRBJ1-2,TRBV3-1/TRBV3-2,-,once,TGTGCCAGCAGCGAGGTGGCCCAGAACTATGGCTACACCTTC,CASSEVAQNYGYTF
TRBJ1-1,TRBV18,-,-,TGTGCCAGCGCTACCGAGGGTCCCCTGAACACTGAAGCTTTCTTT,CASATEGPLNTEAFF
TRBJ2-6,TRBV20-1,TRBD1,-,TGCAGTGCTAGTGGCCGGGACAGAAACTCTGGGGCCAACGTCCTGACTTTC,CSASGRDRNSGANVLTF
TRBJ2-2,TRBV3-1/TRBV3-2,-,once,TGTGCCAGCAGCCGGGACCCCTCGGTGGACACCGGGGAGCTGTTTTTT,CASSRDPSVDTGELFF